Listed below are T cell receptor beta chains from one sample, sequenced in a study of T cell changes during pregnancy in multiple sclerosis. The protocol was immunoSEQ multiplex PCR, while the TCRdb copy is restricted to in-frame clones and leaves out a portion. Of around 40,000 clones in the sample, under 95% were seen once. The specimen was CD4+ T cells from peripheral blood mononuclear cells, collected in the third trimester of pregnancy. The origin of the receptors is a female donor with multiple sclerosis, enrolled in a pregnancy study. Both conserved end residues are part of each CDR3. A D gene is named only where the DNA matches it firmly. Size is stated for part of the rows, as once, few or many counts, or as a class when the clone is expanded.

cdr3_length,clone_size,d_call,v_call,j_call,cdr3_aa,cdr3_nt
15,-,-,TRBV6-5,TRBJ1-1,CASSRSAPGVTEAFF,TGTGCCAGCAGTCGATCTGCCCCGGGGGTCACTGAAGCTTTCTTT
15,-,-,TRBV5-1,TRBJ2-7,CASSSVGGGGYEQYF,TGCGCCAGCAGCTCCGTCGGGGGAGGAGGGTACGAGCAGTACTTC
14,-,-,TRBV6-1,TRBJ2-7,CASSESGGRMEQYF,TGTGCCAGCAGTGAATCAGGGGGGCGAATGGAGCAGTACTTC
18,once,TRBD1,TRBV27,TRBJ1-1,CASSLSRGQGGANTEAFF,TGTGCCAGCAGTTTATCCCGGGGACAGGGAGGGGCCAACACTGAAGCTTTCTTT
15,-,TRBD1,TRBV10-3,TRBJ2-7,CAISELDRGPREQYF,TGTGCCATCAGTGAGTTGGACAGGGGGCCTCGGGAGCAGTACTTC
18,-,-,TRBV2,TRBJ2-6,CASSEEGKGLSGANVLTF,TGTGCCAGCAGTGAAGAGGGGAAGGGTCTCTCTGGGGCCAACGTCCTGACTTTC
14,-,-,TRBV19,TRBJ1-5,CASSMRGGNQPQHF,TGTGCCAGTAGTATGCGTGGGGGGAATCAGCCCCAGCATTTT
17,-,-,TRBV6-1,TRBJ2-7,CASSESFRGRSSYEQYF,TGTGCCAGCAGTGAGTCATTCAGGGGCCGCAGCTCCTACGAGCAGTACTTC
14,-,-,TRBV6-5,TRBJ2-5,CASSYSAVQETQYF,TGTGCCAGCAGTTACTCGGCGGTCCAAGAGACCCAGTACTTC
11,-,-,TRBV5-5,TRBJ1-1,CASSLAGRAFF,TGTGCCAGCAGCTTGGCTGGGAGGGCTTTCTTT
16,-,TRBD1,TRBV9,TRBJ1-5,CASSTGDRVGNQPQHF,TGTGCCAGCAGCACCGGGGACAGGGTGGGCAATCAGCCCCAGCATTTT
15,-,TRBD1,TRBV27,TRBJ2-1,CASSLRTGTYNEQFF,TGTGCCAGCAGTTTGCGGACAGGGACCTACAATGAGCAGTTCTTC
13,-,-,TRBV29-1,TRBJ2-2,CSVGDTNTGELFF,TGCAGCGTTGGGGACACAAACACCGGGGAGCTGTTTTTT
15,-,TRBD2,TRBV7-7,TRBJ2-1,CASSLGTSGANEQFF,TGTGCCAGCAGCTTGGGGACTAGCGGGGCTAATGAGCAGTTCTTC
12,-,-,TRBV28,TRBJ1-5,CASSSPLVPQHF,TGTGCCAGCAGTTCGCCACTTGTGCCCCAGCATTTT
16,-,TRBD1,TRBV5-5,TRBJ2-6,CASRQGAPSGANVLTF,TGTGCCAGCCGACAGGGGGCCCCCTCTGGGGCCAACGTCCTGACTTTC
16,-,-,TRBV9,TRBJ2-2,CASSVELGANTGELFF,TGTGCCAGCAGCGTAGAGTTAGGGGCGAACACCGGGGAGCTGTTTTTT
15,once,TRBD1,TRBV18,TRBJ2-1,CASSPPGQGANEQFF,TGTGCCAGCTCACCACCGGGACAGGGGGCTAATGAGCAGTTCTTC
15,-,-,TRBV5-4,TRBJ2-4,CASSLDRLESYIQYF,TGTGCCAGCAGCTTGGATAGGTTGGAGTCGTACATTCAGTACTTC
14,few,TRBD2,TRBV4-1,TRBJ2-5,CASSLRLAAETQYF,TGCGCCAGCAGCCTGCGACTAGCGGCGGAGACCCAGTACTTC
15,-,TRBD2,TRBV28,TRBJ2-1,CASSPSAGVNSEQFF,TGTGCCAGCAGTCCGTCAGCGGGAGTAAATAGTGAGCAGTTCTTC
14,-,-,TRBV5-1,TRBJ1-4,CASSIRASNEKLFF,TGCGCCAGCAGCATCAGGGCCTCTAATGAAAAACTGTTTTTT
9,-,-,TRBV29-1,TRBJ2-5,CSVDSAQYF,TGCAGCGTTGACAGCGCACAGTACTTC
15,-,TRBD1,TRBV5-1,TRBJ2-2,CASSLVTGATGELFF,TGCGCCAGCAGCTTGGTTACAGGGGCCACCGGGGAGCTGTTTTTT
13,-,TRBD2,TRBV29-1,TRBJ2-7,CSVAGGRPYEQYF,TGCAGCGTGGCGGGGGGGCGGCCCTACGAGCAGTACTTC
15,-,TRBD1,TRBV5-4,TRBJ2-5,CASSLGDRGQETQYF,TGTGCCAGCAGCTTGGGGGACAGGGGGCAAGAGACCCAGTACTTC
15,-,-,TRBV15,TRBJ2-7,CATSRGGDSSGEQYF,TGTGCCACCAGCAGAGGCGGAGACAGCTCCGGCGAGCAGTACTTC
12,few,-,TRBV6-5,TRBJ2-7,CASMGRPYEQYF,TGTGCCAGCATGGGCAGGCCCTACGAGCAGTACTTC
13,few,-,TRBV9,TRBJ1-1,CASSHDGGTEAFF,TGTGCCAGCAGCCACGATGGAGGAACTGAAGCTTTCTTT
16,-,TRBD2,TRBV7-3,TRBJ2-1,CASSLTGRAGGNEQFF,TGTGCCAGCAGCTTAACGGGGAGAGCGGGGGGGAATGAGCAGTTCTTC
17,once,TRBD1,TRBV19,TRBJ2-7,CASTPRLGAGGAGEQYF,TGTGCCAGTACCCCCCGGCTGGGGGCAGGGGGAGCCGGCGAGCAGTACTTC
14,-,TRBD1,TRBV6-4,TRBJ1-2,CASSPTGVDYGYTF,TGTGCCAGCAGTCCGACAGGGGTAGACTATGGCTACACCTTC
17,-,TRBD1,TRBV19,TRBJ2-5,CASSIPLRDRGSETQYF,TGTGCCAGTAGTATACCCCTGCGGGACAGGGGGTCGGAGACCCAGTACTTC
13,once,-,TRBV30,TRBJ1-5,CAWTLDSNQPQHF,TGTGCCTGGACCCTGGACAGTAATCAGCCCCAGCATTTT
15,-,-,TRBV4-2,TRBJ2-2,CASSQDPEYTGELFF,TGTGCCAGCAGCCAAGATCCGGAGTACACCGGGGAGCTGTTTTTT